Listed below are T cell receptor beta chains from one sample, sequenced in a study of follicular helper T cells after annual influenza vaccination. TCRdb keeps only in-frame clones here, not all; method: immunoSEQ multiplex PCR. The sample carries roughly 7,000 clones, 84% recorded once. Sequenced here: CXCR5- memory CD4+ T cells sorted from blood, sampled 7 days after influenza vaccination. These TCRs come from an adult who received the influenza vaccine. CDR3s include the opening cysteine and the closing phenylalanine or tryptophan. The order of the fields is clone size, D gene, V gene, J gene, CDR3 protein, CDR3 DNA. D genes are given only for firm matches. Where a row states a size, it is once, few, many or the class of an expanded clone; other rows omit it.

-	TRBD1	TRBV28	TRBJ1-3	CASLSRQGGLSGNTIYF	TGTGCCAGCCTATCCCGACAGGGCGGTCTCTCTGGAAACACCATATATTTT
-	TRBD1	TRBV6-1	TRBJ2-2	CASSVDRGPGELFF	TGTGCCAGCAGTGTGGACAGGGGACCCGGGGAGCTGTTTTTT
-	TRBD1	TRBV5-6	TRBJ1-3	CASSLAGGGNTIYF	TGTGCCAGCAGCTTGGCAGGGGGAGGAAACACCATATATTTT
-	-	TRBV28	TRBJ1-5	CASSLTGARNQPQHF	TGTGCCAGCAGCCTGACAGGTGCGCGAAATCAGCCCCAGCATTTT
few	-	TRBV15	TRBJ2-7	CATSRAGRGPYEQYF	TGTGCCACCAGCAGAGCTGGGCGGGGCCCCTACGAGCAGTACTTC
-	TRBD2	TRBV7-9	TRBJ2-2	CASSSPAGAGELFF	TGTGCCAGCAGCTCCCCCGCGGGGGCCGGGGAGCTGTTTTTT
-	-	TRBV5-1	TRBJ1-5	CASSLSDRLNQPQHF	TGCGCCAGCAGCTTGAGCGACCGCCTCAATCAGCCCCAGCATTTT
-	TRBD2	TRBV5-1	TRBJ2-5	CASSQGTGPRLAGETYQETQYF	TGCGCCAGCAGCCAGGGGACAGGCCCCCGGCTAGCGGGAGAGACGTACCAAGAGACCCAGTACTTC
-	-	TRBV5-1	TRBJ2-6	CASSLVGSSGANVLTF	TGCGCCAGCAGCCTAGTTGGGAGCTCTGGGGCCAACGTCCTGACTTTC
-	-	TRBV5-1	TRBJ2-6	CASSLAISGANVLTF	TGCGCCAGCAGCCTTGCAATTTCCGGGGCCAACGTCCTGACTTTC
once	-	TRBV27	TRBJ2-1	CASSPRAGSFGEQFF	TGTGCCAGCAGTCCTCGGGCGGGGTCGTTCGGTGAGCAGTTCTTC
once	-	TRBV11-2	TRBJ2-1	CASSFRDPADEQFF	TGTGCCAGCAGCTTCCGGGACCCGGCCGATGAGCAGTTCTTC
-	-	TRBV10-3	TRBJ2-5	CAIRETNERETQYF	TGTGCCATCAGGGAGACAAACGAACGGGAGACCCAGTACTTC
-	TRBD1	TRBV27	TRBJ2-5	CASRPGDRVKETQYF	TGTGCCAGCAGGCCCGGGGACAGGGTAAAAGAGACCCAGTACTTC
-	TRBD1	TRBV6-1	TRBJ2-7	CASRSLGGRSYEQYF	TGTGCCAGCAGATCCCTAGGGGGCCGCTCCTACGAGCAGTACTTC
-	-	TRBV5-6	TRBJ2-5	CASSLRTRQETQYF	TGTGCCAGCAGCTTGCGGACGCGTCAAGAGACCCAGTACTTC
-	-	TRBV5-1	TRBJ2-5	CASSEVRQETQYF	TGCGCCAGCAGCGAGGTCCGCCAAGAGACCCAGTACTTC
-	-	TRBV28	TRBJ2-3	CASSLVTGPTDTQYF	TGTGCCAGCAGTTTAGTCACAGGGCCCACAGATACGCAGTATTTT
-	TRBD1	TRBV5-1	TRBJ2-7	CASSYSGTGVYEQYF	TGCGCCAGCAGCTACTCCGGGACAGGGGTCTACGAGCAGTACTTC
-	-	TRBV27	TRBJ2-5	CASSRVYQETQYF	TGTGCCAGCAGCCGAGTGTACCAAGAGACCCAGTACTTC
-	TRBD1	TRBV5-1	TRBJ2-2	CASTGQAPPGELFF	TGCGCCAGCACGGGACAGGCCCCCCCCGGGGAGCTGTTTTTT
-	-	TRBV18	TRBJ2-1	CASSPSYRAVYNEQFF	TGTGCCAGCTCACCCAGTTACAGGGCGGTCTACAATGAGCAGTTCTTC
-	TRBD2	TRBV28	TRBJ2-3	CASRPGLATDTQYF	TGTGCCAGCCGCCCGGGACTAGCAACAGATACGCAGTATTTT
-	-	TRBV7-2	TRBJ1-1	CASSTTLQGSAFF	TGTGCCAGCAGCACCACTCTACAGGGATCGGCTTTCTTT
-	-	TRBV27	TRBJ1-5	CASSKGQISNQPQHF	TGTGCCAGCAGTAAAGGGCAGATTAGCAATCAGCCCCAGCATTTT
-	-	TRBV7-2	TRBJ2-7	CASSLSRTPSEAQYF	TGTGCCAGCAGCTTATCCAGGACGCCCTCGGAGGCGCAGTACTTC
-	-	TRBV5-1	TRBJ1-6	CASSLALGQTSLHF	TGCGCCAGCAGCTTGGCCCTCGGACAGACGTCCCTCCACTTT
once	TRBD1	TRBV28	TRBJ1-1	CASSPGSTGGTEAFF	TGTGCCAGCAGTCCGGGTAGTACAGGGGGGACTGAAGCTTTCTTT
-	-	TRBV6-6	TRBJ2-4	CASSSARGFKNIQYF	TGTGCCAGCAGTTCTGCGAGGGGCTTCAAAAACATTCAGTACTTC
-	-	TRBV28	TRBJ1-3	CASSLPQRSGNTIYF	TGTGCCAGCAGTTTGCCTCAACGCTCTGGAAACACCATATATTTT
-	TRBD1	TRBV29-1	TRBJ1-1	CSGRRQGNTEAFF	TGCAGCGGGAGGAGACAGGGAAACACTGAAGCTTTCTTT
-	-	TRBV19	TRBJ2-5	CASSQGSETQYF	TGTGCCAGTAGTCAGGGATCAGAGACCCAGTACTTC
-	-	TRBV29-1	TRBJ1-5	CSVSTGTGQPQHF	TGCAGCGTTAGTACAGGGACGGGGCAGCCCCAGCATTTT
-	-	TRBV5-4	TRBJ1-1	CASSLAMDTEAFF	TGTGCCAGCAGCTTGGCTATGGACACTGAAGCTTTCTTT
-	TRBD1	TRBV6-1	TRBJ2-7	CASTRPGTGGQEQYF	TGTGCCAGCACGCGTCCCGGGACAGGGGGCCAAGAGCAGTACTTC
-	-	TRBV29-1	TRBJ1-2	CSVDTGLNYGYTF	TGCAGCGTTGATACAGGTCTAAACTATGGCTACACCTTC
-	TRBD2	TRBV10-3	TRBJ2-3	CAIRETSGSAVGTDTQYF	TGTGCCATCAGAGAAACTAGCGGGAGCGCTGTGGGCACAGATACGCAGTATTTT
-	TRBD1	TRBV11-2	TRBJ2-1	CASSLVVGQGRGEQFF	TGTGCCAGCAGCTTAGTAGTGGGACAGGGGAGGGGTGAGCAGTTCTTC
once	-	TRBV7-2	TRBJ1-5	CASSFSSVPNQPQHF	TGTGCCAGCAGCTTTTCATCGGTCCCTAATCAGCCCCAGCATTTT
few	TRBD2	TRBV6-1	TRBJ2-7	CATGLAGSYEQYF	TGTGCCACGGGACTAGCAGGGTCCTACGAGCAGTACTTC
-	-	TRBV19	TRBJ2-5	CASSPRRGETQYF	TGTGCCAGTAGTCCCCGCCGGGGGGAGACCCAGTACTTC
-	-	TRBV21-1	TRBJ2-5	CASSKGWIGTGETQYF	TGTGCCAGCAGCAAAGGGTGGATAGGGACAGGAGAGACCCAGTACTTC
-	TRBD2	TRBV10-1	TRBJ2-2	CASSDSGGNTGELFF	TGCGCCAGCAGTGACAGCGGGGGGAACACCGGGGAGCTGTTTTTT
-	-	TRBV6-1	TRBJ1-2	CASLATSFYGYTF	TGTGCCAGCCTGGCCACGAGCTTCTATGGCTACACCTTC
-	TRBD1	TRBV10-3	TRBJ1-4	CAISESTGANEKLFF	TGTGCCATCAGTGAGTCGACAGGGGCTAATGAAAAACTGTTTTTT
few	-	TRBV5-1	TRBJ1-6	CASSLTVSVSPLHF	TGCGCCAGCAGCTTGACGGTTTCAGTCTCACCCCTCCACTTT
-	TRBD1	TRBV11-3	TRBJ1-1	CASSPTGDTEAFF	TGTGCCAGCAGCCCAACAGGGGACACTGAAGCTTTCTTT
-	TRBD2	TRBV5-6	TRBJ2-1	CASSPTSGRGNEQFF	TGTGCCAGCAGCCCGACTAGCGGGAGGGGAAATGAGCAGTTCTTC
-	-	TRBV6-1	TRBJ2-5	CASRSWQPKETQYF	TGTGCCAGCCGTTCGTGGCAGCCTAAAGAGACCCAGTACTTC
-	-	TRBV2	TRBJ1-4	CASTLQLNEKLFF	TGTGCCAGCACCCTTCAGCTTAATGAAAAACTGTTTTTT
-	-	TRBV2	TRBJ2-2	CASAGRVTEELFF	TGTGCCTCCGCCGGGAGAGTCACCGAGGAGCTGTTTTTT
once	-	TRBV7-2	TRBJ1-2	CASSFRGTGRRYTF	TGTGCCAGCAGCTTTCGGGGGACCGGACGCCGCTACACCTTC
-	TRBD2	TRBV9	TRBJ2-3	CASSVGSGRASDTQYF	TGTGCCAGCAGCGTAGGGAGCGGGAGGGCGTCAGATACGCAGTATTTT